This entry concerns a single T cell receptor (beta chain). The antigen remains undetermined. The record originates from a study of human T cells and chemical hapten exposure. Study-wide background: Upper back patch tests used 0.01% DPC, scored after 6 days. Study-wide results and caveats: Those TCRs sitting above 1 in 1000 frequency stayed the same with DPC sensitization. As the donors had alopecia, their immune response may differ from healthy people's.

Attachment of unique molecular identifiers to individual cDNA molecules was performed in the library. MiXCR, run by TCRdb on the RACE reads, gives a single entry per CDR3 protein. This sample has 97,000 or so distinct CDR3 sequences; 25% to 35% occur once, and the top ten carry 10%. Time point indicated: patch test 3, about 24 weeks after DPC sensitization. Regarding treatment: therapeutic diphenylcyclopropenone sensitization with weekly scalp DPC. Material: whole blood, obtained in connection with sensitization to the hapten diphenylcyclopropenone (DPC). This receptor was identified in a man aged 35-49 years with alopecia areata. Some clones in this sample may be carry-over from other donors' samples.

CDR3 sequence (DNA): TGTGCCAGCAGCCGGGGGGCAAGAGAAAAACTGTTTTTT. This gives the protein CASSRGAREKLFF. The V gene is TRBV3-1, the J gene TRBJ1-4, with a possible D match to TRBD1 (6 bases). Trimming removed 4 bases at V and 8 bases at J, with 11 bases between. This CDR3 contains 13 residues. Germline V lookup: CDR1 LGHDT, CDR2 YNNKEL (reference sequence). Combining the CDR3 with reference TRBV3-1 and TRBJ1-4 gives the whole variable domain DTAVSQTPKYLVTQMGNDKSIKCEQNLGHDTMYWYKQDSKKFLKIMFSYNNKELIINETVPNRFSPKSPDKAHLNLHINSLELGDSAVYFCASSRGAREKLFFGSGTQLSVL.